The 19 T cell receptor beta chains in this list originate from one sample, sequenced in a study of cytomegalovirus exposure and HLA in healthy donors (dated by TCRdb to 2016 to 2017). The library came from the immunoSEQ multiplex PCR assay. A mixture of 60 forward primers for TCR Vbeta segments and 13 reverse primers for TCR Jbeta segments was used in the multiplex PCR. Sourced from immuneACCESS, this table was stored by TCRdb with only in-frame sequences that have V and J called. A share of the clones is absent; for the studies checked, an unresolved V gene accounts for under half, and the remainder has no known explanation. For this sample there are roughly 160,000 clones; approximately 85% appear just once. The biggest ten clones account for 7.5% to 10% of the sample. The sequenced sample consisted of PBMCs. These receptors were taken from a man younger than 35 in good health and CMV-seropositive.

The rearrangement links TRBV5-6 to TRBJ1-5; 7 nucleotides match TRBD1. The V and J ends lost 2 bases and 2 bases, in that order; junction bases with no gene match: 4. CDR3 length: 15 amino acids. Germline V gene lookup returns CDR1 SGHDT and CDR2 YYEEEE. The CDR3 protein is CASSFDRDGNQPQHF. In DNA form, the CDR3 reads TGTGCCAGCAGCTTCGACAGGGATGGCAATCAGCCCCAGCATTTT. Variable domain in full (rest from reference TRBV5-6 and TRBJ1-5): DAGVTQSPTHLIKTRGQQVTLRCSPKSGHDTVSWYQQALGQGPQFIFQYYEEEERQRGNFPDRFSGHQFPNYSSELNVNALLLGDSALYLCASSFDRDGNQPQHFGDGTRLSIL.

The chain links TRBV7-9 to TRBJ1-1; D call uncertain. This CDR3 comprises 13 residues. CDR1 and CDR2 (germline): SEHNR, FQNEAQ (reference sequence). The chain's CDR3 is CSSTLSSGTEAFF. The CDR3 DNA sequence: TGTTCCTCGACTTTGAGTTCTGGCACTGAAGCTTTCTTT.

This clone was counted once. V is TRBV6-1 and J is TRBJ1-1; possible D gene TRBD1, 5 bases. The V end was cut by 4 bases, the J end by 3 bases, with 15 bases between. The CDR3 spans 15 residues. Germline V gives CDR1 MNHNS, CDR2 SASEGT. The CDR3 region is CASSGGQSPYTEAFF. In DNA form, the CDR3 reads TGTGCCAGCAGTGGAGGACAATCCCCTTACACTGAAGCTTTCTTT.

This clone was seen just once. V usage is TRBV18 and J usage is TRBJ2-3, with a tentative D call TRBD1 (5 bases). V gave up 6 bases and J gave up 5 bases, with 21 bases separating them. This CDR3 contains 16 residues. Germline CDR1 is KGHSH and CDR2 is LQKENI. CDR3 DNA: TGTGCCAGCTCCTCTAATAAGGGGCAGGCAGTAGATACGCAGTATTTT. Protein: CASSSNKGQAVDTQYF.

This sequence joins TRBV7-2 and TRBJ1-2; 7 positions match TRBD1. The CDR3 extends over 14 amino acids. J was trimmed by 8 bases and V by 3 bases; bases with no gene match: 9. Germline CDR1 and CDR2: SGHTA and FQGNSA. DNA of the CDR3: TGTGCCAGCAGCTTTGAGACAGGGCCTTTAGGCTACACCTTC. It translates to CASSFETGPLGYTF.

The chain has TRBV18 and TRBJ1-1, with D hard to call. The germline CDR1 and CDR2 sequences are KGHSH and LQKENI. Trimming pared 3 bases from V and 0 bases from J, leaving 5 bases between. The CDR3 runs to 13 residues. DNA of the CDR3: TGTGCCAGCTCACCCCTGTTGAACACTGAAGCTTTCTTT. Translated, it gives CASSPLLNTEAFF.

V and J are TRBV10-1 and TRBJ2-3; D is perhaps TRBD1 (5 bases). Trimming took off 9 bases at V and 2 bases at J, with 12 bases between the two ends. Germline-derived CDR1 and CDR2 are WNHNN and SYGVQD (reference sequence). The CDR3 runs 13 residues. In DNA, the CDR3 is TGCGCCAGTCAGACAGCGCACACAGATACGCAGTATTTT. It translates to CASQTAHTDTQYF.

A few counts support this clone. This rearrangement joins TRBV7-9 to TRBJ1-1, with D perhaps matching TRBD1 (5 bases). The CDR3 extends over 14 amino acids. The germline CDR1 and CDR2 sequences are SEHNR and FQNEAQ (reference sequence). Trimming left V 6 bases short and J 0 bases short, with 11 bases between. The CDR3 nucleotides are TGTGCCAGCAGGTCGGGGGGAATGAACACTGAAGCTTTCTTT. Encoded protein: CASRSGGMNTEAFF.

The chain uses TRBV2 and TRBJ1-1; D is unclear. Per the germline V gene, CDR1 is SNHLY and CDR2 is FYNNEI. The CDR3 has 13 residues. The V end was cut by 5 bases, the J end by 4 bases, with 11 bases between. The CDR3: CASSLAATTEAFF. CDR3 in DNA: TGTGCCAGCAGTTTGGCAGCGACCACTGAAGCTTTCTTT.

The gene calls are TRBV12-5 and TRBJ2-3, with 9 bases aligning to TRBD1. CDR1 and CDR2 from the germline V gene are LGHNT and FRNRAP. This CDR3 is 16 amino acids long. Germline trimming cut 3 bases from V and 2 bases from J; bases unmatched to any gene: 6. The chain's CDR3 is CASGFSGQGITDTQYF. CDR3 bases: TGTGCTAGTGGTTTCTCCGGACAGGGGATCACAGATACGCAGTATTTT. The full variable domain, with the rest looked up from reference TRBV12-5 and TRBJ2-3, is DARVTQTPRHKVTEMGQEVTMRCQPILGHNTVFWYRQTMMQGLELLAYFRNRAPLDDSGMPKDRFSAEMPDATLATLKIQPSEPRDSAVYFCASGFSGQGITDTQYFGPGTRLTVL.

The chain links TRBV20-1 to TRBJ2-7, with D possibly being TRBD1 (6 bases). Trimming stripped 6 bases from V and 11 bases from J, with 17 bases between. This CDR3 is built from 11 residues. Germline V gene lookup returns CDR1 DFQATT and CDR2 SNEGSKA (reference sequence). The CDR3 reads CSANQGRREYF. CDR3 nucleotide sequence: TGCAGTGCGAACCAGGGGAGAAGGGAGTACTTC.

This clone has more than one count but fewer than ten. The chain has TRBV7-9 and TRBJ2-7, with D unclear. This CDR3 region has 12 residues. V was pared by 1 base and J by 7 bases, with 8 bases between. CDR1 and CDR2 (germline): SEHNR, FQNEAQ (reference sequence). The CDR3 nucleotides are TGTGCCAGCAGCTTAGACGGGTTTGAGCAGTACTTC. Amino acid sequence: CASSLDGFEQYF.

The chain recombines TRBV2 with TRBJ1-1; 8 bases match TRBD1. V shed 3 bases and J 8 bases; nucleotides not matched to a gene: 14. This CDR3 comprises 16 residues. The V gene's germline CDR1 is SNHLY and CDR2 FYNNEI. CDR3 nucleotides: TGTGCCAGCAGTGAGCCCATGGACAGGGTGGGTCCGGAAGCTTTCTTT. Translation: CASSEPMDRVGPEAFF. Using reference TRBV2 and TRBJ1-1 for the parts outside the CDR3, the full variable domain is EPEVTQTPSHQVTQMGQEVILRCVPISNHLYFYWYRQILGQKVEFLVSFYNNEISEKSEIFDDQFSVERPDGSNFTLKIRSTKLEDSAMYFCASSEPMDRVGPEAFFGQGTRLTVV.

This chain links TRBV19 with TRBJ1-2, with D tentatively TRBD1 (5 bases). Germline CDR1 LNHDA, CDR2 SQIVND (reference sequence). With 1 base removed from V and 8 bases from J, the gap between germline ends came to 8 bases. This CDR3 is built from 12 residues. The CDR3: CASSIVGEGYTF. The CDR3 DNA is TGTGCCAGTAGTATAGTAGGGGAAGGCTACACCTTC.

The chain uses TRBV2 and TRBJ2-3; the match to TRBD1 covers 9 bases. In germline, CDR1 is SNHLY, CDR2 FYNNEI. The CDR3 has 15 amino acids. Germline trimming cut 6 bases from V and 2 bases from J; bases unmatched to any gene: 6. This chain's CDR3 is CASRWTGANTDTQYF. The CDR3 DNA is TGTGCCAGCAGGTGGACAGGGGCAAACACAGATACGCAGTATTTT.

This chain connects TRBV10-3 to TRBJ2-2; a weak D match, TRBD2 (6 bases). The CDR3 runs 17 residues. Germline V gives CDR1 ENHRY, CDR2 SYGVKD. The V gene lost 3 bases and the J gene lost 0 bases, with 14 bases spanning the gap. In DNA, the CDR3 is TGTGCCATCAGTGACCGGCGGGGAGAAGCGAACACCGGGGAGCTGTTTTTT. Its translation is CAISDRRGEANTGELFF.

The chain recombines TRBV20-1 with TRBJ2-5; D might be TRBD1 (6 bases). The end of the DNA is better explained by TRBJ2-7, so the J call may be wrong. Germline values: CDR1 DFQATT, CDR2 SNEGSKA (reference sequence). This CDR3 region has 11 residues. The CDR3 DNA sequence: TGCAGTGCTAGTGGACAGAACGAGCAGTACTTC. Its protein is CSASGQNEQYF.

This rearrangement joins TRBV5-4 to TRBJ2-5, with D tentatively TRBD2 (5 bases). Trimming took off 4 bases at V and 1 base at J, with 11 bases between the two ends. This CDR3 contains 14 residues. Germline V CDR1 and CDR2: SGHNT, YYREEE (reference sequence). The CDR3 reads CASSPGLLQETQYF. CDR3 DNA sequence: TGTGCCAGCAGCCCCGGACTCCTCCAAGAGACCCAGTACTTC.

The J gene is TRBJ2-3, the V gene TRBV5-1, with 9 bases that match TRBD2. CDR1 and CDR2 (germline): SGHRS, YFSETQ. J was trimmed by 2 bases and V by 4 bases; bases with no gene match: 11. The length of the CDR3 is 17 residues. The CDR3 nucleotides read TGCGCCAGCAGCATATTTAAAGCGGGGGGAACCACAGATACGCAGTATTTT. Its translation: CASSIFKAGGTTDTQYF. The full variable domain, rest sourced from reference TRBV5-1 and TRBJ2-3, is KAGVTQTPRYLIKTRGQQVTLSCSPISGHRSVSWYQQTPGQGLQFLFEYFSETQRNKGNFPGRFSGRQFSNSRSEMNVSTLELGDSALYLCASSIFKAGGTTDTQYFGPGTRLTVL.